The rows below give T cell receptor beta chains drawn from one sample of a study of blood T cells in healthy people across ages. TCRdb called the 5' RACE reads again in MiXCR, with one record for every CDR3 protein. Altogether some 1.4 million distinct CDR3 sequences are present, 42% being singletons, with the ten largest covering 7.9%. The sample was blood. The receptors here all came from a woman between 18 and 29 years old in good health. CDR3s include the opening cysteine and the closing phenylalanine or tryptophan.

cdr3_length j_call v_call cdr3_aa
15 TRBJ2-7 TRBV6-5 CASSYQTGVRYEQYF
14 TRBJ2-3 TRBV5-1 CASTARQETDTQYF
14 TRBJ1-2 TRBV28 CASSVSINDYGYTF
15 TRBJ2-3 TRBV6-5 CASSHEGSPTDTQYF
14 TRBJ2-5 TRBV29-1 CSVGRRRQEETQYF
15 TRBJ2-7 TRBV4-1 CASSQGQSAPYEQYF
16 TRBJ2-1 TRBV27 CASSWRGGFTYNEQFF
14 TRBJ1-1 TRBV7-8 CASSLATDPGGAFF
16 TRBJ2-1 TRBV2 CASTPAGTGDHNEQFF
12 TRBJ1-2 TRBV12-3/TRBV12-4 CAAAGANYGYTF
13 TRBJ2-5 TRBV29-1 CSVEGIGQETQYF
17 TRBJ1-4 TRBV3-1 CASSQVSFGQPNEKLFF
16 TRBJ2-1 TRBV5-5 CASSLSPRMTYNEQFF
14 TRBJ2-1 TRBV3-1 CASSKTSGGYEQFF
17 TRBJ2-1 TRBV4-1 CASSQDHANTDYNEQFF
12 TRBJ1-2 TRBV14 CASSQDNRAYTF
16 - TRBV10-2 CASSDRTAGTAYEQYF
16 TRBJ1-4 TRBV4-1 CASSQDGPRGGEKLFF
14 TRBJ2-7 TRBV3-1 CASSFRDPLRGQYF
16 TRBJ1-2 TRBV4-1 CASSQDPGTGVYGYTF
14 TRBJ1-5 TRBV20-1 CSASRPYGGQPQHF
13 TRBJ2-7 TRBV2 CASNRDSTYEQYF
14 TRBJ2-3 TRBV6-1 CASSEAPGGDTQYF
16 TRBJ2-5 TRBV18 CASSPPGRDWWQTQYF
14 TRBJ2-3 TRBV12-3/TRBV12-4 CASTIAGSTDTQYF
15 TRBJ2-5 TRBV3-1 CASSQGDRFEETQYF
17 TRBJ2-3 TRBV5-6 CASSLAGGLSPLDTQYF
19 TRBJ1-5 TRBV12-3/TRBV12-4 CASSSTRWTGDVGNQPQHF
14 TRBJ2-3 TRBV28 CAIMDPRTTDTQYF
15 TRBJ2-5 TRBV9 CASSVSSGPPVEQYF
18 TRBJ2-7 TRBV27 CASSWVPLKGHFSYEQYF
16 TRBJ2-3 TRBV9 CASSVAGLAATDTQYF
13 TRBJ1-4 TRBV29-1 CSARRSTNEKLFF
18 TRBJ1-5 TRBV20-1 CSAVPEAGTVLGNQPQHF
14 - TRBV7-2 CASSVAAGTNIQYF
13 TRBJ2-3 TRBV7-6 CASRETSADTQYF
14 - TRBV29-1 CSVGDGGSPNEQYF
12 TRBJ2-3 TRBV29-1 CSVRENTDTQYF
16 TRBJ1-2 TRBV10-3 CAISEPPQQGVYGYTF
14 TRBJ2-2 TRBV7-2 CASSVGTWAGELFF
18 TRBJ2-1 TRBV3-1 CASSQDTMAGGLRDEQFF
15 TRBJ2-1 TRBV27 CASSLDGAGEGEQFF
14 TRBJ1-6 TRBV28 CASREARGGSPLHF
12 - TRBV30 CAWKGGGYIQYF
14 TRBJ1-1 TRBV6-6 CASSTGFLRTEAFF
13 TRBJ2-5 TRBV20-1 CSATGGGGETQYF
15 TRBJ2-1 TRBV9 CASSVAAGTYNEQFF
14 TRBJ2-3 TRBV6-2/TRBV6-3 CASSSGTTVDTQYF
13 TRBJ1-4 TRBV7-9 CASSLVRTEKLFF
15 TRBJ2-2 TRBV20-1 CSGYIAGWNTGELFF
15 TRBJ1-3 TRBV3-1 CASSPYHSSGNTIYF
16 TRBJ2-4 TRBV28 CASRPGGFLAKNIQYF
15 TRBJ1-6 TRBV6-5 CASSSPSGGLLPLHF
15 TRBJ2-7 TRBV12-3/TRBV12-4 CASSLGDRDAYEQYF
15 TRBJ2-1 TRBV5-6 CASSSERGGVDEQFF
15 TRBJ1-5 TRBV6-1 CASSLDRGIGQPQHF
16 TRBJ1-5 TRBV7-2 CASSQVGTNSNQPQHF